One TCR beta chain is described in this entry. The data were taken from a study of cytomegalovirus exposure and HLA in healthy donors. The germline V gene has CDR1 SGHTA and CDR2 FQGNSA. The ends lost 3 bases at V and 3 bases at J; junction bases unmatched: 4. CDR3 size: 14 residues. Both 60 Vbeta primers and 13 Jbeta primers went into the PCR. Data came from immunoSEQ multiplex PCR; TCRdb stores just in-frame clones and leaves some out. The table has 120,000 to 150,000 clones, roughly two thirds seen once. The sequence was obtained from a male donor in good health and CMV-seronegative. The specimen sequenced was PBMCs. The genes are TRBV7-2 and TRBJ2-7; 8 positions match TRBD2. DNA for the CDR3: TGTGCCAGCAGCTTGATCGGGGGGGTCTACGAGCAGTACTTC. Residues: CASSLIGGVYEQYF.